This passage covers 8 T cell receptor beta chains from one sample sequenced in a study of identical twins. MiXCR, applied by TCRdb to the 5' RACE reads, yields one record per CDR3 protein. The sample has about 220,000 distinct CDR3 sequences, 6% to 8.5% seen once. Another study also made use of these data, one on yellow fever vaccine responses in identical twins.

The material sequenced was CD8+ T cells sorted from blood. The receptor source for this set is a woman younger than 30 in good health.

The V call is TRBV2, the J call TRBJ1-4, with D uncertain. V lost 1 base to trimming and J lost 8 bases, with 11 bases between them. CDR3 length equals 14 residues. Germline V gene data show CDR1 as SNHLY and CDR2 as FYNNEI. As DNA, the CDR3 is TGTGCCAGCAGTGAAGAAGGAATAGGGGAAAAACTGTTTTTT. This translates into CASSEEGIGEKLFF.

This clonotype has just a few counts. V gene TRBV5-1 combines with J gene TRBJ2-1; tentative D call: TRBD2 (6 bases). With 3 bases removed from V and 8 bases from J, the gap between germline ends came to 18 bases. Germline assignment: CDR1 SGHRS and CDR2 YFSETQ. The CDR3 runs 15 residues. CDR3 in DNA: TGCGCCAGCAGCTGGTTTAGCGGATCACTCGATGAGCAGTTCTTC. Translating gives CASSWFSGSLDEQFF. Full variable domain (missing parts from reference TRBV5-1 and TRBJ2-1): KAGVTQTPRYLIKTRGQQVTLSCSPISGHRSVSWYQQTPGQGLQFLFEYFSETQRNKGNFPGRFSGRQFSNSRSEMNVSTLELGDSALYLCASSWFSGSLDEQFFGPGTRLTVL.

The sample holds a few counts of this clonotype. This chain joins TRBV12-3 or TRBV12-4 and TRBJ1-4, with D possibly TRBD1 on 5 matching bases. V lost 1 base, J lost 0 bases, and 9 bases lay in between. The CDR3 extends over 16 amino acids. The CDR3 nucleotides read TGTGCCAGCAGTTTAGGGCCCAGGGCAACTAATGAAAAACTGTTTTTT. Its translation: CASSLGPRATNEKLFF.

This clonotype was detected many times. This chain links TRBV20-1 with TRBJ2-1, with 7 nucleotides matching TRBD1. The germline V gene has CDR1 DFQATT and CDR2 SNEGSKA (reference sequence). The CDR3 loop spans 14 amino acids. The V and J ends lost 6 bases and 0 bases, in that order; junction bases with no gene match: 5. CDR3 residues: CSADRVPSYNEQFF. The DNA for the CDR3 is TGCAGTGCAGACAGGGTGCCCTCCTACAATGAGCAGTTCTTC.

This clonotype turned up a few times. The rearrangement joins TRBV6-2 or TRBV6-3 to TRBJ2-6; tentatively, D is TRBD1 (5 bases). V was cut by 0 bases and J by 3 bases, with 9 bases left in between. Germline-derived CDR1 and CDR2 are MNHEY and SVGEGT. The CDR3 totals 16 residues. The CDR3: CASSYSPGYGANVLTF. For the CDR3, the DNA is TGTGCCAGCAGTTACTCGCCAGGGTATGGGGCCAACGTCCTGACTTTC.

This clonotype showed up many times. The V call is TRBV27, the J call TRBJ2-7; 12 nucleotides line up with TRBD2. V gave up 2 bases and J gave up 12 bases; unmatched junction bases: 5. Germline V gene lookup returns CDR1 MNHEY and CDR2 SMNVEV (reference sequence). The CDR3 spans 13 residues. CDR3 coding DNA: TGTGCCAGCAGTTTACGACTAGCGGGAGTTTTGTACTTC. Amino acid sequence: CASSLRLAGVLYF.

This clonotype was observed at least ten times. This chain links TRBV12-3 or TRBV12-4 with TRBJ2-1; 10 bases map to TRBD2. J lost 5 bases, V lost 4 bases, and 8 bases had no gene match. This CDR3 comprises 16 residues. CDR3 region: CASSSQAGGIDNEQFF. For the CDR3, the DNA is TGTGCCAGCAGTTCCCAAGCGGGGGGGATAGACAATGAGCAGTTCTTC.

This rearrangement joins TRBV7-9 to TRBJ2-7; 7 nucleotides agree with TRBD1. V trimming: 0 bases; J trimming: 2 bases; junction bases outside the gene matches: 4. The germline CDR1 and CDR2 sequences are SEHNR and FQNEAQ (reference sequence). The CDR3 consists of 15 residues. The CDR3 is CASSLAGTDPYEQYF. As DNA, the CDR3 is TGTGCCAGCAGCTTAGCGGGGACAGACCCCTACGAGCAGTACTTC.